The clone carrying this TCR beta chain was seen more than once but under ten times. This specimen comes from a study of T cells in Graves' hyperthyroidism and ophthalmopathy. Authors of the study amplified TCR beta CDR3 regions from RNA transcripts. A first-round RT-PCR of the TCR CDR3 used the HTBI primer set. TCRdb independently ran MiXCR on the multiplex PCR reads; one entry per CDR3 protein. The table records over 700,000 distinct CDR3 sequences, around 19% of them present only once. Sequencing was performed on blood. This receptor was obtained from a woman in her forties or fifties with Graves' hyperthyroidism that later progressed to Graves' ophthalmopathy.

The CDR3 coding sequence is TGTGCCACCAGCACCAACCACCGGACAGGGGCCGGCCATGAGCAGTTCTTC. It codes for CATSTNHRTGAGHEQFF. This chain joins TRBV15 and TRBJ2-1; 9 bases are shared with TRBD1. The trim removed 4 bases at V and 8 bases at J, leaving 15 bases unmatched. Per germline, CDR1 LNHNV and CDR2 YYDKDF (reference sequence). The CDR3 is 17 amino acids.